The 11 T cell receptor beta chains below all came from one sample that was sequenced in a study of blood T cell repertoires in COVID-19. Profiled with immunoSEQ multiplex PCR; TCRdb holds only in-frame clones, not every one. The data contain under 70,000 clones, less than 75% of them singletons. Sequenced sample: peripheral blood. The receptor source for this set is a woman aged 70-85 years with acute or convalescent COVID-19.

This chain uses TRBV19 with TRBJ1-2; TRBD1 agrees at 8 bases. The ends lost 2 bases at V and 8 bases at J; junction bases unmatched: 7. Germline V gives CDR1 LNHDA, CDR2 SQIVND (reference sequence). This CDR3 comprises 14 residues. The DNA of the CDR3 is TGTGCCAGTAGTATAATCGGACAGGGTGGCGGCTACACCTTC. This encodes CASSIIGQGGGYTF. Supplemented by reference TRBV19 and TRBJ1-2, the full variable domain reads DGGITQSPKYLFRKEGQNVTLSCEQNLNHDAMYWYRQDPGQGLRLIYYSQIVNDFQKGDIAEGYSVSREKKESFPLTVTSAQKNPTAFYLCASSIIGQGGGYTFGSGTRLTVV.

This chain links TRBV11-2 with TRBJ1-2; maybe TRBD1 (5 bases). Trimming shortened V by 1 base and J by 7 bases, and 13 bases separated the two germline ends. The V gene's germline CDR1 is SGHAT and CDR2 FQNNGV. The CDR3 contains 14 residues. In DNA form, the CDR3 reads TGTGCCAGCAGCTTAGGTATAGGGGAGGCTGGCTACACCTTC. It yields the protein CASSLGIGEAGYTF. Full variable domain (missing parts from reference TRBV11-2 and TRBJ1-2): EAGVAQSPRYKIIEKRQSVAFWCNPISGHATLYWYQQILGQGPKLLIQFQNNGVVDDSQLPKDRFSAERLKGVDSTLKIQPAKLEDSAVYLCASSLGIGEAGYTFGSGTRLTVV.

The V call is TRBV6-5, the J call TRBJ2-2, with a weak D call TRBD1 (7 bases). This CDR3 contains 14 residues. Germline CDR1 reads MNHEY; CDR2 reads SVGAGI. The ends were cut back, 6 bases at V and 7 bases at J, with 15 bases in the middle. In nucleotides, the CDR3 is TGTGCCAGCAGGCCCAGGGGGGTCGGCGGGGAGCTGTTTTTT. It codes for CASRPRGVGGELFF.

The genes are TRBV2 and TRBJ1-6; 9 nucleotides match TRBD1. The germline V gene encodes CDR1 SNHLY and CDR2 FYNNEI. This CDR3 comprises 15 residues. The J segment lost 9 bases and the V segment lost 5 bases, leaving 8 bases of the junction unmatched. DNA of the CDR3: TGTGCCAGCAGTCAAGAGGACAGGGGAGGTTCACCCCTCCACTTT. Translating gives CASSQEDRGGSPLHF. Combining the CDR3 with reference TRBV2 and TRBJ1-6 gives the whole variable domain EPEVTQTPSHQVTQMGQEVILRCVPISNHLYFYWYRQILGQKVEFLVSFYNNEISEKSEIFDDQFSVERPDGSNFTLKIRSTKLEDSAMYFCASSQEDRGGSPLHFGNGTRLTVT.

The chain recombines TRBV19 with TRBJ2-5; 9 nucleotides align to TRBD2. CDR1 and CDR2 from the germline V gene are LNHDA and SQIVND (reference sequence). Losses at the gene ends were 5 bases for V and 1 base for J; bases not matched to a gene: 2. CDR3 length: 14 residues. CDR3 region: CASSRTSVQETQYF. CDR3 DNA sequence: TGTGCCAGTAGTCGGACTAGCGTCCAAGAGACCCAGTACTTC.

This clone was seen many times. The V gene is TRBV9, the J gene TRBJ1-1; D may be TRBD1 (5 bases). The CDR3 length is 15 residues. Trimming pared 4 bases from V and 6 bases from J, leaving 19 bases between. CDR1 is SGDLS and CDR2 is YYNGEE in the germline V gene. The CDR3 sequence is CASSPSEGRAAEAFF. CDR3 DNA sequence: TGTGCCAGCAGCCCTAGCGAGGGGCGAGCGGCTGAAGCTTTCTTT.

As regards this clone: Additional DNA sequences in this sample encode the identical CDR3. This chain joins TRBV5-6 and TRBJ1-1; possible D gene TRBD1, 5 bases. The CDR3 is made up of 15 amino acids. Trimming pared 1 base from V and 4 bases from J, leaving 14 bases between. Germline V CDR1 and CDR2: SGHDT, YYEEEE. The CDR3 loop is CASSLPEGRATEAFF. CDR3 in DNA: TGTGCCAGCAGCTTGCCGGAGGGGAGAGCCACTGAAGCTTTCTTT.

V gene TRBV10-1 combines with J gene TRBJ2-7; 9 nucleotides align to TRBD1. CDR1 and CDR2 (germline): WNHNN, SYGVQD (reference sequence). The CDR3 is made up of 14 amino acids. The V gene end was trimmed by 4 bases and the J gene end by 7 bases; junction bases not matched to a gene: 8. CDR3 bases: TGCGCCAGCAGTGCCGGGACAGGGTCTATAGAGCAGTACTTC. It translates to CASSAGTGSIEQYF.

Only one count was recorded for this clone. The chain uses TRBV6-5 and TRBJ2-1; D may be TRBD2 (5 bases). CDR3 length equals 11 residues. V was pared by 6 bases and J by 9 bases, with 9 bases between. Per the germline V gene, CDR1 is MNHEY and CDR2 is SVGAGI. The CDR3 reads CASRQEGEQFF. In DNA, the CDR3 is TGTGCCAGCAGGCAAGAGGGTGAGCAGTTCTTC.

This clone occurred many times. The chain combines TRBV5-1 with TRBJ2-1, with D tentatively TRBD2 (5 bases). This CDR3 is built from 14 residues. In germline, CDR1 is SGHRS, CDR2 YFSETQ. V was clipped by 0 bases and J by 2 bases, with 6 bases between them. The CDR3 is CASSLGLPYNEQFF. CDR3 coding DNA: TGCGCCAGCAGCTTGGGACTACCCTACAATGAGCAGTTCTTC.

The chain links TRBV19 to TRBJ1-4, with TRBD1 identical over 8 bases. Germline V gene data show CDR1 as LNHDA and CDR2 as SQIVND (reference sequence). The J segment lost 7 bases and the V segment lost 3 bases, leaving 4 bases of the junction unmatched. The CDR3 extends over 14 amino acids. The CDR3 region has the DNA TGTGCCAGTAGTATGACAGGGGACGTTGAAAAACTGTTTTTT. It specifies CASSMTGDVEKLFF.